Below, 3 T cell receptor beta chains from the same sample are listed, as sequenced in a study of Graves' ophthalmopathy and Graves' hyperthyroidism. Scientists amplified the TCR beta CDR3 regions from RNA transcripts. Scientists carried out first-round RT-PCR using HTBI primers and then a second-round multiplex PCR. TCRdb re-called the multiplex PCR reads through MiXCR, storing one row per CDR3 protein. The top ten hold around 10% of the sample, which has 900,000 to 1,200,000 distinct CDR3 sequences, 35% to 40% seen once. Sequencing input: peripheral blood or thyroid tissue (not recorded which). Receptors were obtained from an adult man with Graves' hyperthyroidism.

In regard to this clonotype: Germline and junction disagree at one end, which may indicate a read error. The chain couples TRBV19 to TRBJ2-2, with 8 nucleotides matching TRBD1. In germline, CDR1 is LNHDA, CDR2 SQIVND (reference sequence). This CDR3 comprises 15 residues. CDR3 DNA sequence: TGTGCCAGTAGCCGGGACAGGCAGAACACCGGGGAGCTGCTTTTT. It translates to CASSRDRQNTGELLF.

This clonotype came up many times. The chain recombines TRBV2 with TRBJ1-5; TRBD1 is a possible D gene (5 bases). This CDR3 contains 15 residues. The V and J ends lost 5 bases and 2 bases respectively, with 13 bases between them. Germline-derived CDR1 and CDR2 are SNHLY and FYNNEI. The CDR3 coding sequence is TGTGCCAGCAGTAAGGGACCGCAGGGCAATCAGCCCCAGCATTTT. It specifies CASSKGPQGNQPQHF.

In DNA, the CDR3 is TGTGCCAGCACCAAGTCCAGGTCTGGGGCCAACGTCCTGACTTTC. This translates into CASTKSRSGANVLTF. The chain carries TRBV6-6 and TRBJ2-6; D gene ambiguous. The CDR3 loop spans 15 amino acids. Germline assignment: CDR1 MNHNY and CDR2 SVGAGI (reference sequence). V was cut by 7 bases and J by 1 base, with 11 bases left in between.